The subject of this entry is one T cell receptor beta chain. Which antigen it targets is not known. No base quality information exists; no much larger clone differs at one position. The data originate from a study of T cells in localized non-small cell lung cancer (dated by TCRdb to about 2020). Background on the whole study: Comparing tumors with uninvolved tumor-adjacent lungs, the study looked at the T cell repertoires of about 240 patients with early-stage NSCLC. Of the NSCLC patients, approximately 130 were male and approximately 100 were female, and the mean age was around 66 years. The cohort was made up of around 250 treatment-naive NSCLC patients whose localized lung tumors had been resected. Study-wide conclusions, independent of this receptor: A median of roughly 58 of the top 100 tumor clones were detected in paired uninvolved adjacent lung, and around 30 of these tumor clones were also found among the top 100 clones of the paired uninvolved adjacent lung. Because the study design was exploratory, TCR variables were selected using unadjusted p-values without false-discovery rate correction. The highest T cell clonality was observed in uninvolved tumor-adjacent lung, where clonality exceeded that of tumor, suggesting that antigenic responses were more focused in uninvolved tumor-adjacent lung. Multi-region tumor sequencing was not performed, so intratumor heterogeneity could not be excluded. Longer overall survival was associated with higher blood T cell density, whereas shorter survival was associated with higher adjacent-lung clonality.

At diagnosis, peripheral blood, uninvolved tumor-adjacent lung and tumor were collected and stored as a combination of fresh-frozen and FFPE material. For TCR repertoire profiling, blood samples were analyzed in the form of peripheral blood mononuclear cells. V is reduced by 3 bases and J by 0 bases, leaving a spacing of 5 bases between them. The germline V gene encodes CDR1 SGHTA and CDR2 FQGNSA. The CDR3 sequence holds 13 residues, the cysteine and phenylalanine included. Only the CDR3 DNA is retained, 39 bases long and in frame from the first base. TCR beta CDR3 regions were sequenced from DNA using the immunoSEQ Assay. Under the source paper's analysis protocol: To compute T cell density, TCR beta template counts were normalized to usable DNA, which was estimated by amplifying housekeeping genes. Using the preseqR package, richness was estimated by extrapolating to 120,000 templates for tissue samples and 400,000 templates for PBMC samples. Clonality was calculated as one minus Pielou's evenness. Differential abundance testing on productive amino-acid clonotypes, with a minimum total count of 5 and an alpha of 0.1, was used to identify tissue-enriched TCRs. The Jaccard Index and the Morisita Overlap Index were used to quantify repertoire overlap between compartments. GLIPH clustered TCR beta CDR3s with public tetramer-defined viral CDR3s; viral motifs required at least three viral sequences plus V-gene enrichment. Imported from immuneACCESS, the table was reduced by TCRdb to in-frame sequences with V and J called. These copies leave out some clones; in studies compared against another copy, an unresolved V gene accounts for under half, and the cause of the remainder is not known. The V and J calls and the clone size are those of that table, but D and trimming were determined from the DNA. This sample has over 25,000 clones in its table, and around 90% of those were observed once. The ten largest clones represent approximately 1% of the sample.

This sequence originates from a woman aged 40-70 years with stage I lung adenocarcinoma. The chain uses TRBV7-2 and TRBJ2-5, with no reliable assignment of the D segment. The input for sequencing was peripheral blood, taken before any cancer treatment. The CDR3 region: CASSFQDQETQYF. The sequenced DNA is TGTGCCAGCAGCTTCCAGGACCAAGAGACCCAGTACTTC.